The entry below describes one TCR beta chain. Its antigen is as yet unknown. Mismatch with germline at one junction end may stem from a read error. This PCR relied on a set of 60 Vbeta primers and 13 Jbeta primers. Produced via immunoSEQ multiplex PCR; TCRdb's table is partial and in-frame only. The sample contains 150,000 to 200,000 clones, 80% of which appear only once. This entry is derived from a study of cytomegalovirus exposure and HLA in healthy donors. Study-level results: Analyzed later, most CMV-associated TCR beta chains appeared HLA-restricted. According to the study, 160 or so TCR beta chains were cytomegalovirus-associated. About 90% or about 30% of the time was how often most TCR beta V segments were productive, according to an earlier analysis.

The CDR3 has 18 residues. Germline V gene data show CDR1 as MDHEN and CDR2 as SYDVKM. Sequencing used PBMCs. This TCR came from a woman aged 40 to 50 in good health and CMV-seronegative. The V call is TRBV28, the J call TRBJ2-4, with D perhaps TRBD1 (6 bases). The CDR3 sequence is CASRYSPGTKGTKNSQYF. The CDR3 DNA follows: TGTGCCAGCAGGTACTCCCCCGGGACAAAGGGAACCAAAAACAGTCAGTACTTC.